Described below is a single T cell receptor (beta chain) sequence and its context. Its target is unknown. The data originate from a study of graft-versus-host responses after intestinal transplantation. Findings and caveats of the study: Subjects displaying graft-donor T cell macrochimerism possessed elevated graft-versus-host to host-versus-graft clonal ratios inside allografts.

Libraries were prepared by immunoSEQ multiplex PCR; TCRdb keeps only in-frame clonotypes and omits some of them. This sample has 80,000 to 95,000 clones, with 88% found just once. The clonotype was recovered from a human donor who was the organ donor for an intestinal transplant. The starting material was unstimulated CD4+ T cells sorted from spleen or lymph node cells, obtained before transplant.

The chain's CDR3 is CASSKIGGYTF. The CDR3 bases are TGTGCCAGCAGTAAGATTGGCGGCTACACCTTC. The chain links TRBV6-1 to TRBJ1-2; no reliable D call. Trimming pared 5 bases from V and 8 bases from J, leaving 9 bases between. There are 11 residues in the CDR3. From germline, CDR1 is MNHNS and CDR2 SASEGT.